Below, one T cell receptor beta chain is given with its context. Its antigen remains unknown. The sample comes from a study of resident and recirculating memory T cells in vitiligo. This table comes from immunoSEQ multiplex PCR, and its TCRdb copy is limited to in-frame clones, with some not included. The sample includes around 70,000 clones, 90% to 95% of them seen just once. Findings and caveats of the study: Non-conserved TCRs across sites and patients suggested distinct clones per lesion. Vitiligo lesions lacked a unique dominant clone, and clonality varied.

Stability required unchanged lesions during the previous 6 months. No vitiligo treatment was given during the prior three months. The sequence derives from a male donor with vitiligo. Sequenced material: blood.

The CDR3 sequence: CASSPRPNRGGGYTF. CDR3 DNA sequence: TGTGCCAGTAGTCCCCGACCCAACAGGGGAGGCGGCTACACCTTC. The V and J genes are TRBV19 and TRBJ1-2, with TRBD1 matching 7 bases. The CDR3 extends over 15 amino acids. Germline V gives CDR1 LNHDA, CDR2 SQIVND (reference sequence). V dropped 5 bases and J dropped 8; count of bases not matched to a gene: 14.